In this sample, the clone carrying this T cell receptor beta chain turned up once. The CDR3 totals 15 residues. Trimming removed 1 base at V and 4 bases at J, with 13 bases between. CDR1 and CDR2 from the germline V gene are LNHDA and SQIVND (reference sequence). This record belongs to a study of blood T cell repertoires in COVID-19. The study recruited people aged about 18 to 90 years across some 23 US areas. Before being deemed recovered, Cohort 3 donors had two negative PCRs, clearance, or symptom resolution. Only in-frame clones appear in the TCRdb table, and some are missing; sequencing was by immunoSEQ multiplex PCR. The data contain 220,000 or so clones, 82% of them singletons.

Sequencing input: PBMCs or T cells enriched from blood (not recorded which). The TCR originated in an older woman who had recovered from COVID-19. V gene TRBV19 combines with J gene TRBJ1-1; the D gene is possibly TRBD1 (5 bases). CDR3 sequence: CASSIGQPGFTEAFF. CDR3 sequence (DNA): TGTGCCAGTAGTATAGGACAGCCTGGGTTCACTGAAGCTTTCTTT. The whole variable domain, filled in from reference TRBV19 and TRBJ1-1, reads DGGITQSPKYLFRKEGQNVTLSCEQNLNHDAMYWYRQDPGQGLRLIYYSQIVNDFQKGDIAEGYSVSREKKESFPLTVTSAQKNPTAFYLCASSIGQPGFTEAFFGQGTRLTVV.